This TCR beta chain was sequenced for a study of T cell responses to AZD1222 COVID-19 vaccine. This CDR3 has 14 amino acids. V gave up 4 bases and J gave up 4 bases, with 14 bases separating them. From germline, CDR1 is SGHRS and CDR2 YFSETQ. Method: immunoSEQ multiplex PCR; TCRdb's copy keeps in-frame clones and lacks some. The data hold 100,000 or so clones, with 90% to 95% observed a single time. About this clone: Its specificity is not known.

Study results and caveats: Unmutated regions of variants are reportedly targeted by nearly half of spike-specific TCRs. All repertoire sampling was performed exclusively after the peak T cell response. Baseline seropositives among AZD1222 recipients totaled only six or seven.

Pooling of second doses given at about 4 or about 12 weeks was done. The chain recombines TRBV5-1 with TRBJ2-5, with D tentatively TRBD1 or TRBD2 (5 bases each). This sequence originates from an adult who received the AZD1222 COVID-19 vaccine. The specimen was peripheral blood, collected 28 days after the second AZD1222 dose. In DNA form, the CDR3 reads TGCGCCAGCAGCCCAGGGACGGTGGGAGAGACCCAGTACTTC. Encoded protein: CASSPGTVGETQYF.